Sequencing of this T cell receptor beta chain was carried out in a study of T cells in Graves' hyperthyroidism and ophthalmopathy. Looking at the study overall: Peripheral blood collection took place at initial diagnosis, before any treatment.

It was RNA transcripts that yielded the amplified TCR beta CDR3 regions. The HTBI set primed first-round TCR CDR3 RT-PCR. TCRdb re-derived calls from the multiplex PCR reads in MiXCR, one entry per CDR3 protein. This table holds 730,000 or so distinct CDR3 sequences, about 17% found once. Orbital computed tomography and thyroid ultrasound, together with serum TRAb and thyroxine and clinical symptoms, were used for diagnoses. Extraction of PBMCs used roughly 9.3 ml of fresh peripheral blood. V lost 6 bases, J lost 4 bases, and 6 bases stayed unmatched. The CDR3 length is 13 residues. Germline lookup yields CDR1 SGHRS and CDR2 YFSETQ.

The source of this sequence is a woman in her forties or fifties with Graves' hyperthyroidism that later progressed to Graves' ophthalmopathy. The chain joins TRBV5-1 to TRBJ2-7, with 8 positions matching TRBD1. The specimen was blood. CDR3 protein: CASTRTGSYEQYF. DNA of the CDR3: TGCGCCAGCACAAGGACAGGGTCGTACGAGCAGTACTTC. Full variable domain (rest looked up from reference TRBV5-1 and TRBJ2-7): KAGVTQTPRYLIKTRGQQVTLSCSPISGHRSVSWYQQTPGQGLQFLFEYFSETQRNKGNFPGRFSGRQFSNSRSEMNVSTLELGDSALYLCASTRTGSYEQYFGPGTRLTVT.